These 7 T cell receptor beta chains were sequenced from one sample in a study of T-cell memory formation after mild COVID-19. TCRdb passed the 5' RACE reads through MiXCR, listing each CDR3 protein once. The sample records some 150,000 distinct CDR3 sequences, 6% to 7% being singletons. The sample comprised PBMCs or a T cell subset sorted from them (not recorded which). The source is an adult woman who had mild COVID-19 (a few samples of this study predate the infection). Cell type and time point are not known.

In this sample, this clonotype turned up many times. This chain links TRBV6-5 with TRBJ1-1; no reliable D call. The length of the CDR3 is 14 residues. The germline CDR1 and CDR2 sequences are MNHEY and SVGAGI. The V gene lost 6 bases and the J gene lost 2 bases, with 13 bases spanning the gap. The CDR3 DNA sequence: TGTGCCAGCAGGCCGCACCGGGCTAACACTGAAGCTTTCTTT. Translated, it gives CASRPHRANTEAFF.

This chain's CDR3 is CSVEGWGGNTIYF. As DNA, the CDR3 is TGCAGCGTTGAAGGGTGGGGTGGAAACACCATATATTTT. The V gene is TRBV29-1, the J gene TRBJ1-3; D remains ambiguous. The V gene's germline CDR1 is SQVTM and CDR2 ANQGSEA. The CDR3 sequence is 13 residues long. With 1 base removed from V and 3 bases from J, the gap between germline ends came to 7 bases.

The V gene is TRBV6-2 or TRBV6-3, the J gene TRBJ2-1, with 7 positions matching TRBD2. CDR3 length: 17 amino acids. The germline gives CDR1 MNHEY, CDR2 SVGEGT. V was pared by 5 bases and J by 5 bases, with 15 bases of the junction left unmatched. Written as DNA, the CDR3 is TGTGCCAGCAGTAAACCGTTTGGCGGGAGTTCCCACAATGAGCAGTTCTTC. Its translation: CASSKPFGGSSHNEQFF.

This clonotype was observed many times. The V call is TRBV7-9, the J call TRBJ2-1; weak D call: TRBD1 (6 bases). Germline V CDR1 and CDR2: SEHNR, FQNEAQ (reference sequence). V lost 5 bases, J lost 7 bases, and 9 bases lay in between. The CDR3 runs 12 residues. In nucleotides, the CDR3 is TGTGCCAGCAGCGAACAGGGAAATGAGCAGTTCTTC. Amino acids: CASSEQGNEQFF.

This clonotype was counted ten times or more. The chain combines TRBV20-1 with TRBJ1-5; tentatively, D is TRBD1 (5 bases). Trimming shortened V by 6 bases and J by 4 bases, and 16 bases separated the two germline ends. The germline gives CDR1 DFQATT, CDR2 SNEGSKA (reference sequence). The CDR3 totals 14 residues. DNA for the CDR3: TGCAGTGCCACGGCGGGGCCCCAGAATCAGCCCCAGCATTTT. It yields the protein CSATAGPQNQPQHF.

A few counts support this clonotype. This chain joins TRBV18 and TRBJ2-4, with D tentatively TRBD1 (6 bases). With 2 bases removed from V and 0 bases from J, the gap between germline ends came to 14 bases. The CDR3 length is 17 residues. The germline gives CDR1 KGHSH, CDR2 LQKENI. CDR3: CASSPGHRDLAKNIQYF. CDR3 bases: TGTGCCAGCTCACCAGGGCACAGGGACCTAGCCAAAAACATTCAGTACTTC.

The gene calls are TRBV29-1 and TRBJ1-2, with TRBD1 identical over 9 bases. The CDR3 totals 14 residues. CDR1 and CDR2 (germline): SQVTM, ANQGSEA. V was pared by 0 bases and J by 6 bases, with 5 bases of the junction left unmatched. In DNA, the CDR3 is TGCAGCGTTGAAGATGGGAGGACAGGGGATGGCTACACCTTC. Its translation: CSVEDGRTGDGYTF.